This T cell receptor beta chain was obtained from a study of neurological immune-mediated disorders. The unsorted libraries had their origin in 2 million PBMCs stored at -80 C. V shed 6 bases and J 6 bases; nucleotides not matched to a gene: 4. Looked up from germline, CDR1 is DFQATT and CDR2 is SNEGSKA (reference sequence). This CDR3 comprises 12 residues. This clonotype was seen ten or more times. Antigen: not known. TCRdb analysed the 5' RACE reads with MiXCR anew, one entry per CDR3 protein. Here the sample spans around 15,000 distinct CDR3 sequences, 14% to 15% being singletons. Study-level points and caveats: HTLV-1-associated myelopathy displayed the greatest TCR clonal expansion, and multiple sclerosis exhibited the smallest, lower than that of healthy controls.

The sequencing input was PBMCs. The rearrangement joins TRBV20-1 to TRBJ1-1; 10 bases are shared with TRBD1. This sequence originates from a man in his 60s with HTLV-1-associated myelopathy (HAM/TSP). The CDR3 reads CSARQGASEAFF. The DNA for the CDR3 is TGCAGTGCGAGACAGGGGGCCTCTGAAGCTTTCTTT.